This T cell receptor beta chain came from a study of a mutant IDH1 vaccine in newly diagnosed glioma. About the study: Among treated patients, 62.5% were male and roughly 38% female, and mean age was approximately 40 years. Therapy received beforehand was radiotherapy, temozolomide, or both, with most patients given both. Study outcomes and limitations: The authors found pseudoprogression apparently unrelated to changes in top peripheral T cell clonotypes.

A remark on this clone: What it binds is not known.

The protocol was immunoSEQ multiplex PCR, while the TCRdb copy is restricted to in-frame clones and leaves out a portion. The table lists about 67,000 clones, about 86% of them singletons. CDR3 length: 15 residues. Trimming at V came to 4 bases and at J to 6 bases, leaving 10 bases not matched to a gene. CDR1 is SEHNR and CDR2 is FQNEAQ in the germline V gene (reference sequence). Indicated time point: baseline, week 1 (first vaccination visit). The sample's treatment: pre-vaccination baseline after standard-of-care therapy. Each donor presented with a new WHO grade 3 or 4 astrocytoma that tested IDH1-mutant and showed ATRX loss.

Source: peripheral blood mononuclear cells (PBMCs), taken from a glioma patient treated with radiotherapy, temozolomide or both. This sequence was found in a young woman with glioma. Some clones in this sample may be carry-over from other donors' samples. The chain recombines TRBV7-9 with TRBJ2-7; 9 nucleotides agree with TRBD2. The CDR3 is CASSSAGTSYREQYF. DNA of the CDR3: TGTGCCAGCAGCTCGGCCGGGACTAGCTATCGCGAGCAGTACTTC.